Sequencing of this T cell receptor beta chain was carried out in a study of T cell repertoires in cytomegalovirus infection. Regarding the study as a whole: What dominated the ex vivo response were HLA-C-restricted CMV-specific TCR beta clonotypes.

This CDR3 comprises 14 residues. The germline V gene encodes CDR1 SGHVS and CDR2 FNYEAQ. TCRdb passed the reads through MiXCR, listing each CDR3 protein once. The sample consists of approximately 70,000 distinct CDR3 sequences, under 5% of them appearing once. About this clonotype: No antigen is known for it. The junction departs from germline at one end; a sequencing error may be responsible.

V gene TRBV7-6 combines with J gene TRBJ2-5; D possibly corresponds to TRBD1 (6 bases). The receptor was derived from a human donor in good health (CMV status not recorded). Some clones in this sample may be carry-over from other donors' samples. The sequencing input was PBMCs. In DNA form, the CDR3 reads TGTGCTAGCAGCTTAGGAGGACAGATGGAGACCCAGTACTTC. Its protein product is CASSLGGQMETQYF.